The subject of this entry is one T cell receptor beta chain. Its target is unknown. Researchers took RNA transcripts and amplified the TCR beta CDR3 regions from them. Researchers ran a first-round RT-PCR on the TCR CDR3 using the HTBI primer set. One entry per CDR3 protein results from TCRdb running MiXCR on the multiplex PCR reads. The table lists more than 300,000 distinct CDR3 sequences, about a sixth of them singletons. A patient was excluded if there was uncontrolled infection, other autoimmune disease, pregnancy or lactation. Thyroid ultrasound and orbital computed tomography, with clinical symptoms and serum thyroxine and TRAb, informed diagnoses. This sample is drawn from a study of T cells in Graves' hyperthyroidism and ophthalmopathy. Study-level findings and limits: Clonotypes that were expanded in thyroid above 0.001 mostly appeared in blood too. Classification by a 13 V-J model distinguished ophthalmopathy from stable hyperthyroidism.

Germline V gene sequence: CDR1 SQVTM, CDR2 ANQGSEA. This CDR3 region has 12 residues. Deletions cut 8 bases from V and 3 bases from J, with 12 bases between. This TCR was sampled from a woman aged 25 to 45 with Graves' hyperthyroidism that later progressed to Graves' ophthalmopathy. The specimen sequenced was blood. J is TRBJ2-3 and V is TRBV29-1; D gene uncertain. The DNA for the CDR3 is TGCAGCTCCCTCCCACGGACAGATACGCAGTATTTT. Translating gives CSSLPRTDTQYF.